This T cell receptor (beta chain) appears in the sequencing data of a study of beta chain features in type 1 diabetes. Investigators reverse transcribed all isolated RNA, so they sequenced expressed TCRB transcripts. The method was immunoSEQ multiplex PCR; TCRdb's version includes in-frame clones alone and lacks a portion of them. The table lists 450,000 or so clones, 10% to 12% of them singletons. This clone was counted only a few times. Looked up from germline, CDR1 is SGHTA and CDR2 is FQGNSA. The V end was cut by 5 bases, the J end by 7 bases, with 13 bases between. This CDR3 spans 13 amino acids.

This receptor was identified in a woman aged 18-30 years in good health. V is TRBV7-2 and J is TRBJ2-3; D remains unclear. The sample consisted of naive CD4+ T cells from blood. The CDR3 nucleotides are TGTGCCAGCAGCCCGGGTCCACCCCATACGCAGTATTTT. Translating it yields CASSPGPPHTQYF.